These 23 T cell receptor beta chains originate from one sample sequenced in a study of cytotoxic CD8 clonotypes in ibrutinib-treated CLL. The repertoire was sequenced with immunoSEQ multiplex PCR; TCRdb's copy has only in-frame clones and lacks some. The table lists around 130,000 clones, less than 90% of them singletons, with less than 4% in the top ten. Here the sequenced sample was PBMCs, taken after 24 months of ibrutinib treatment. The source of these receptors is a human donor with chronic lymphocytic leukemia.

In DNA, the CDR3 is TGTGCCAGCAGTGAAGCGCTAGTAGGCCTTTCTGGGGCCAACGTCCTGACTTTC. Translating it yields CASSEALVGLSGANVLTF. The rearrangement uses TRBV6-1 and TRBJ2-6; D gene unclear. CDR1 is MNHNS, CDR2 SASEGT, per germline. Trimming took off 0 bases at V and 1 base at J, with 13 bases between the two ends. CDR3 size: 18 residues.

The chain joins TRBV28 to TRBJ2-7; D call uncertain. The CDR3 contains 12 residues. In germline, CDR1 is MDHEN, CDR2 SYDVKM. Trimming left V 3 bases short and J 3 bases short, with 6 bases between. The CDR3 DNA is TGTGCCAGCAGTTTGTCGGGCTACGAGCAGTACTTC. This gives the protein CASSLSGYEQYF.

The CDR3 coding sequence is TGTGCCACCAGCAGAGTCAGACTAGCGGGGACCACAGATACGCAGTATTTT. Translation gives CATSRVRLAGTTDTQYF. The chain combines TRBV15 with TRBJ2-3; 11 nucleotides match TRBD2. The V segment lost 1 base and the J segment 2 bases; nucleotides outside the gene matches: 5. The CDR3 runs 17 residues. From germline, CDR1 is LNHNV and CDR2 YYDKDF (reference sequence).

This clone was detected a few times. V and J are TRBV6-5 and TRBJ1-1, with TRBD1 identical over 7 bases. The V and J ends lost 2 bases and 5 bases, in that order; junction bases with no gene match: 8. Germline loops: CDR1 MNHEY, CDR2 SVGAGI. The CDR3 length is 15 residues. The DNA for the CDR3 is TGTGCCAGCAGTTACCAGACAGGGAGGGGTACTGAAGCTTTCTTT. It specifies CASSYQTGRGTEAFF.

The V gene is TRBV6-5, the J gene TRBJ2-1, with D perhaps matching TRBD1 (7 bases). This CDR3 region has 14 residues. CDR1 MNHEY and CDR2 SVGAGI come from the germline V gene. Trimming shortened V by 5 bases and J by 4 bases, and 12 bases separated the two germline ends. CDR3 sequence reads: CASSPGGRYNEQFF. The CDR3, as DNA: TGTGCCAGCAGTCCAGGGGGGAGGTACAATGAGCAGTTCTTC.

V is TRBV27 and J is TRBJ1-2; tentatively, D is TRBD1 (5 bases). CDR3 length equals 13 residues. Germline CDR1 MNHEY, CDR2 SMNVEV (reference sequence). V was cut by 6 bases and J by 4 bases, with 12 bases left in between. CDR3 loop: CASRPGPAYGYTF. The DNA of the CDR3 is TGTGCCAGCAGGCCGGGACCAGCCTATGGCTACACCTTC.

The chain employs TRBV19 and TRBJ1-2, with D unclear. The CDR3 has 15 residues. Deletions cut 7 bases from V and 4 bases from J, with 19 bases between. The V gene's germline CDR1 is LNHDA and CDR2 SQIVND (reference sequence). CDR3 nucleotide sequence: TGTGCCAGTACCCCTAGTTCTGGGCCGAGCTATGGCTACACCTTC. This translates into CASTPSSGPSYGYTF.

The chain carries TRBV5-1 and TRBJ2-6; D is unresolved. The CDR3 extends over 15 amino acids. Trimming took 4 bases from V and 4 from J, leaving 12 bases between them. Germline V gene lookup returns CDR1 SGHRS and CDR2 YFSETQ. The CDR3 loop reads CASSPGPEGANVLTF. The CDR3 bases are TGCGCCAGCAGCCCCGGACCGGAGGGGGCCAACGTCCTGACTTTC.

J is TRBJ1-2 and V is TRBV5-4; the match to TRBD1 covers 7 bases. CDR1 and CDR2 (germline): SGHNT, YYREEE (reference sequence). Trimming removed 4 bases from V and 6 bases from J; junction bases left unmatched: 9. The CDR3 is made up of 14 amino acids. The CDR3 nucleotides read TGTGCCAGCAGCCCACAGGGGAGGCGGGATGGCTACACCTTC. The encoded protein is CASSPQGRRDGYTF.

This clone was observed a handful of times. The rearrangement joins TRBV30 to TRBJ1-4; no clear D gene. CDR3 length: 14 amino acids. Germline CDR1 reads GTSNPN; CDR2 reads SVGIG (reference sequence). Trimming shortened V by 4 bases and J by 2 bases, and 11 bases separated the two germline ends. This CDR3 is CAWTPGPTNEKLFF. CDR3 nucleotides: TGTGCCTGGACCCCCGGACCGACTAATGAAAAACTGTTTTTT.

On this clone: One end of the junction does not line up with germline, which may come from a read error. This chain uses TRBV19 with TRBJ2-2, with TRBD1 matching over 10 bases. The CDR3 length is 16 residues. CDR1 and CDR2 (germline): LNHDA, SQIVND (reference sequence). CDR3: CASRIGDRGVLGELFF. The CDR3, as DNA: TGTGCCAGTCGTATCGGGGACAGGGGCGTTTTGGGGGAGCTGTTTTTT.

This chain links TRBV5-1 with TRBJ1-2; TRBD1 agrees at 7 bases. This CDR3 has 14 amino acids. Germline loops: CDR1 SGHRS, CDR2 YFSETQ. Trimming cost V 7 bases and J 5 bases; bases outside gene matches: 11. CDR3 sequence: CASSRGGQPYGYTF. The CDR3 DNA reads as TGCGCCAGCTCTCGGGGGGGACAGCCTTATGGCTACACCTTC.

A few counts support this clone. The chain couples TRBV28 to TRBJ1-6, with a weak D call TRBD1 (6 bases). V was pared by 7 bases and J by 7 bases, with 17 bases between. Germline loops: CDR1 MDHEN, CDR2 SYDVKM. The CDR3 totals 15 residues. The chain's CDR3 is CASIAQQGGNSPLHF. CDR3 in DNA: TGTGCCAGCATAGCCCAACAGGGTGGGAATTCACCCCTCCACTTT.

V gene TRBV7-2 combines with J gene TRBJ1-2; TRBD1 might be the D (5 bases). The CDR3 is 15 residues long. CDR1 is SGHTA and CDR2 is FQGNSA in the germline V gene. Between the trimmed V and J ends, which lost 1 base and 3 bases, there was a span of 12 bases. CDR3 sequence: CASSLGAGDYYGYTF. The CDR3 coding sequence is TGTGCCAGCAGCTTAGGAGCCGGGGACTACTATGGCTACACCTTC.

The genes are TRBV5-1 and TRBJ1-5; D might be TRBD1 (5 bases). The CDR3 length is 14 residues. The ends were cut back, 1 base at V and 8 bases at J, with 13 bases in the middle. CDR1 and CDR2 (germline): SGHRS, YFSETQ. The CDR3, as DNA: TGCGCCAGCAGCTTGCAAGGGGTGGGGGAGCCCCAGCATTTT. It yields the protein CASSLQGVGEPQHF. Using reference TRBV5-1 and TRBJ1-5 for the parts outside the CDR3, the full variable domain is KAGVTQTPRYLIKTRGQQVTLSCSPISGHRSVSWYQQTPGQGLQFLFEYFSETQRNKGNFPGRFSGRQFSNSRSEMNVSTLELGDSALYLCASSLQGVGEPQHFGDGTRLSIL.

This chain links TRBV5-5 with TRBJ1-2, with D possibly matching TRBD1 (5 bases). V lost 4 bases and J lost 0, with 16 bases in between. Germline V gene data show CDR1 as SGHKS and CDR2 as YYEKEE (reference sequence). There are 16 residues in the CDR3. CDR3 nucleotide sequence: TGTGCCAGCAGCCCCCAGGGTGACACAACTAACTATGGCTACACCTTC. It translates to CASSPQGDTTNYGYTF.

The CDR3 sequence: CASSLKGPYSGNTIYF. CDR3 sequence (DNA): TGTGCCAGCAGCCTGAAGGGACCGTACTCTGGAAACACCATATATTTT. The V call is TRBV7-3, the J call TRBJ1-3, with TRBD1 as a possible D gene (5 bases). The ends were cut back, 5 bases at V and 0 bases at J, with 14 bases in the middle. Germline V lookup: CDR1 SGHTA, CDR2 FQGTGA. This CDR3 is 16 amino acids long.

The V gene is TRBV5-1, the J gene TRBJ2-7, with TRBD1 as a possible D gene (5 bases). Per the germline V gene, CDR1 is SGHRS and CDR2 is YFSETQ. V was cut by 0 bases and J by 2 bases, with 9 bases left in between. The CDR3 spans 14 residues. CDR3 sequence (DNA): TGCGCCAGCAGCTTGGGTGACAGCACCTACGAGCAGTACTTC. As protein: CASSLGDSTYEQYF. Supplemented by reference TRBV5-1 and TRBJ2-7, the full variable domain reads KAGVTQTPRYLIKTRGQQVTLSCSPISGHRSVSWYQQTPGQGLQFLFEYFSETQRNKGNFPGRFSGRQFSNSRSEMNVSTLELGDSALYLCASSLGDSTYEQYFGPGTRLTVT.

V and J are TRBV5-4 and TRBJ2-5, with D perhaps matching TRBD1 (6 bases). CDR3 size: 16 residues. V lost 4 bases and J 1 base, leaving 17 bases between the germline ends. In germline, CDR1 is SGHNT, CDR2 YYREEE (reference sequence). The CDR3 DNA reads as TGTGCCAGCAGCACGCAACAGGGTTTGGCCCAAGAGACCCAGTACTTC. Its translation is CASSTQQGLAQETQYF.

The chain carries TRBV11-3 and TRBJ2-7; 9 nucleotides align to TRBD1. This CDR3 is built from 13 residues. The V gene end was trimmed by 1 base and the J gene end by 6 bases; junction bases not matched to a gene: 1. Germline assignment: CDR1 SGHNT and CDR2 YENEEA. The CDR3 spells CASSLGQGGEQYF. CDR3 nucleotide sequence: TGTGCCAGCAGCTTAGGACAGGGGGGCGAGCAGTACTTC.

V usage is TRBV19 and J usage is TRBJ1-1, with a tentative D call TRBD1 (5 bases). The CDR3 length is 14 residues. Germline lookup yields CDR1 LNHDA and CDR2 SQIVND (reference sequence). V was trimmed by 1 base and J by 2 bases, leaving 8 bases between them. Here the CDR3 DNA reads TGTGCCAGTAGTATAGGGGGCCAAAACACTGAAGCTTTCTTT. It encodes CASSIGGQNTEAFF. Full variable domain (rest looked up from reference TRBV19 and TRBJ1-1): DGGITQSPKYLFRKEGQNVTLSCEQNLNHDAMYWYRQDPGQGLRLIYYSQIVNDFQKGDIAEGYSVSREKKESFPLTVTSAQKNPTAFYLCASSIGGQNTEAFFGQGTRLTVV.

J is TRBJ1-2 and V is TRBV2, with D perhaps matching TRBD1 (6 bases). Per the germline V gene, CDR1 is SNHLY and CDR2 is FYNNEI. The CDR3 has 13 residues. V lost 6 bases, J lost 2 bases, and 10 bases lay in between. In DNA form, the CDR3 reads TGTGCCAGCAGCCTAGGACAGAACTATGGCTACACCTTC. Encoded protein: CASSLGQNYGYTF. The full variable domain, with the rest looked up from reference TRBV2 and TRBJ1-2, is EPEVTQTPSHQVTQMGQEVILRCVPISNHLYFYWYRQILGQKVEFLVSFYNNEISEKSEIFDDQFSVERPDGSNFTLKIRSTKLEDSAMYFCASSLGQNYGYTFGSGTRLTVV.

The CDR3 reads CASTRGRGARETQYF. The CDR3 DNA sequence: TGTGCCAGCACCAGGGGGAGGGGGGCTAGGGAGACCCAGTACTTC. This chain uses TRBV27 with TRBJ2-5, with D possibly called TRBD1 or TRBD2 (7 bases each). V was pared by 7 bases and J by 5 bases, with 20 bases between. The V gene's germline CDR1 is MNHEY and CDR2 SMNVEV (reference sequence). There are 15 residues in the CDR3.